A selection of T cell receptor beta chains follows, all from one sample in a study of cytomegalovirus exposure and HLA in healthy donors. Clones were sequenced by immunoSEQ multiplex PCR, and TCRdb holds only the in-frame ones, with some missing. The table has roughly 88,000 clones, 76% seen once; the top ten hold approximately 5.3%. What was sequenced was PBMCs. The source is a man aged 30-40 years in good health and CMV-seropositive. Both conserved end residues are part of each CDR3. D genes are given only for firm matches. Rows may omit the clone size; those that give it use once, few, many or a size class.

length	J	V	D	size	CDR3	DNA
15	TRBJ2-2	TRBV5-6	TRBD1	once	CASSSDRGRPGELFF	TGTGCCAGCAGCTCCGACAGGGGGCGCCCCGGGGAGCTGTTTTTT
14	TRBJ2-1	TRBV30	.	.	CARKGVSGDNEQFF	TGTGCCAGAAAAGGGGTCTCGGGGGATAATGAGCAGTTCTTC
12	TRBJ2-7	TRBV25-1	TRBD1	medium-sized	CASTDRVGEQYF	TGTGCCAGCACAGACAGGGTTGGCGAGCAGTACTTC
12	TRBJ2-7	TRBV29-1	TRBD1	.	CSVENRGREQYF	TGCAGCGTTGAGAACAGGGGGCGAGAGCAGTACTTC
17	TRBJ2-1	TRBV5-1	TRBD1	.	CASSLAPQGASYNEQFF	TGCGCCAGCAGCTTGGCCCCCCAGGGGGCATCCTACAATGAGCAGTTCTTC
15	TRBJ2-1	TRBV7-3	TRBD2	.	CASSSLAGPYNEQFF	TGTGCCAGCAGCTCCCTAGCGGGACCGTACAATGAGCAGTTCTTC
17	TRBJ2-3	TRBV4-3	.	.	CASSQDRTLVYTDTQYF	TGCGCCAGCAGCCAAGACCGGACTCTGGTTTACACAGATACGCAGTATTTT
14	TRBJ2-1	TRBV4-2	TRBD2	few	CASNRASGYNEQFF	TGTGCCAGCAACCGGGCTAGCGGATACAATGAGCAGTTCTTC
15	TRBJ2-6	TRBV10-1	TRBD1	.	CASSESTPGQHVLTF	TGCGCCAGCAGTGAATCAACCCCGGGACAGCACGTCCTGACTTTC
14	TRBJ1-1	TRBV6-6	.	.	CASSLYLLNTEAFF	TGTGCCAGCAGCCTCTACCTCTTAAACACTGAAGCTTTCTTT
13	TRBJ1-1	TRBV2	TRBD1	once	CASTGQENTEAFF	TGTGCCAGCACGGGACAGGAGAACACTGAAGCTTTCTTT
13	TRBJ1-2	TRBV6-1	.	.	CASSESGQFGYTF	TGTGCCAGCAGTGAATCGGGTCAGTTTGGCTACACCTTC
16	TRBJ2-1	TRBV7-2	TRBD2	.	CASRFPASGPGDEQFF	TGTGCCAGCAGGTTTCCCGCTAGCGGGCCGGGGGATGAGCAGTTCTTC
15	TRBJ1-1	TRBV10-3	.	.	CAISERQPGSTEAFF	TGTGCCATCAGTGAGCGGCAGCCGGGAAGTACTGAAGCTTTCTTT
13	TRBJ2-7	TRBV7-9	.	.	CSSSFDRSYEQYF	TGTTCCAGCAGCTTTGACAGATCCTACGAGCAGTACTTC
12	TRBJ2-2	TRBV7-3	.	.	CASSLKPGELFF	TGTGCCAGCAGCTTGAAGCCCGGGGAGCTGTTTTTT
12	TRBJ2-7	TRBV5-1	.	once	CASTSMGGEQYF	TGCGCCAGCACCTCCATGGGGGGCGAGCAGTACTTC
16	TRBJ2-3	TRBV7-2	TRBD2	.	CASSLVAGGVADTQYF	TGTGCCAGCAGCTTAGTAGCGGGGGGCGTGGCAGATACGCAGTATTTT
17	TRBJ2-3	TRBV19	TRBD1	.	CASSMIPGQGRTDTQYF	TGTGCCAGTAGTATGATTCCGGGACAGGGGAGGACAGATACGCAGTATTTT
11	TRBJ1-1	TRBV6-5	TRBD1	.	CASSSDRVAFF	TGTGCCAGCAGTTCTGACAGGGTTGCTTTCTTT
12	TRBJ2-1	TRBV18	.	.	CASSPQGYEQFF	TGTGCCAGCTCACCTCAGGGGTATGAGCAGTTCTTC
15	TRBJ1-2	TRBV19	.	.	CASSTPQGFNYGYTF	TGTGCCAGTAGTACCCCACAGGGTTTTAACTATGGCTACACCTTC
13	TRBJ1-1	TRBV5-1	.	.	CASSYGGGKQAFF	TGCGCCAGCAGCTATGGGGGGGGAAAACAGGCTTTCTTT
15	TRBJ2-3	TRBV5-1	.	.	CASSYPGVETDTQYF	TGCGCCAGCAGTTATCCGGGAGTAGAGACAGATACGCAGTATTTT
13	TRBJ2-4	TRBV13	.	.	CASSSIDSTIQYF	TGTGCCAGCAGCTCTATCGACAGTACCATTCAGTACTTC
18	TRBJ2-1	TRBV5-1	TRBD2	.	CASSSGLAGVWSHNEQFF	TGCGCCAGCAGCTCCGGACTAGCGGGAGTATGGTCCCACAATGAGCAGTTCTTC
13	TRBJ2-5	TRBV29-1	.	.	CSVDGVRNLNQYF	TGCAGCGTTGATGGCGTCAGGAATCTAAACCAGTACTTC
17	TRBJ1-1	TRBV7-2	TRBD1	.	CASVNRGLARMNTEAFF	TGTGCCAGCGTCAACAGGGGCCTGGCGAGAATGAACACTGAAGCTTTCTTT
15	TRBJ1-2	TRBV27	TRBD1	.	CASGDRRGANYGYTF	TGTGCCAGCGGGGACAGGAGGGGGGCGAACTATGGCTACACCTTC
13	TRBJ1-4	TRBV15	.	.	CATSRGGGEKLFF	TGTGCCACCAGCAGAGGCGGGGGGGAAAAACTGTTTTTT
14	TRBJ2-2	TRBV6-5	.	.	CASSSLKPTGELFF	TGTGCCAGCAGTTCTCTCAAGCCCACCGGGGAGCTGTTTTTT
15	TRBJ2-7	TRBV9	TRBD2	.	CASSGEGGPLDEQYF	TGTGCCAGCAGCGGGGAGGGAGGACCCCTAGACGAGCAGTACTTC
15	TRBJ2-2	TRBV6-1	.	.	CASRRGGQGTGELFF	TGTGCCAGCAGAAGGGGCGGCCAAGGAACCGGGGAGCTGTTTTTT
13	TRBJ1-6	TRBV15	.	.	CATSRDRGSPLHF	TGTGCCACCAGCAGAGACAGGGGTTCACCCCTCCACTTT
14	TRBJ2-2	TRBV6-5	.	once	CASSYARVSGELFF	TGTGCCAGCAGTTACGCCAGGGTGAGCGGGGAGCTGTTTTTT
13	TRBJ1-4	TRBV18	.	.	CASSPLDNEKLFF	TGTGCCAGCTCACCACTAGATAATGAAAAACTGTTTTTT
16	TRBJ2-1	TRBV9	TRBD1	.	CASSETGTGPLHEQFF	TGTGCCAGCAGCGAAACCGGGACAGGCCCTTTGCATGAGCAGTTCTTC
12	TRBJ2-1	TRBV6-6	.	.	CASSSNSNEQFF	TGTGCCAGCAGTTCCAACAGCAATGAGCAGTTCTTC
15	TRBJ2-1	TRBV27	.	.	CASSLNVLTYNEQFF	TGTGCCAGCAGTTTAAACGTCCTAACCTACAATGAGCAGTTCTTC
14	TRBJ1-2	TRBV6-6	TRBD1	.	CASSFQGDVYGYTF	TGTGCCAGCAGTTTCCAGGGGGATGTCTATGGCTACACCTTC
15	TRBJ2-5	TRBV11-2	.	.	CASSLDQAESVTQYF	TGTGCCAGCAGCTTAGATCAGGCAGAATCGGTGACCCAGTACTTC
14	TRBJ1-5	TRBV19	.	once	CASSSFSSPEPQHF	TGTGCCAGTAGTTCTTTCTCGAGCCCGGAGCCCCAGCATTTT
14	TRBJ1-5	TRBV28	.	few	CASSILLTGQPQHF	TGTGCCAGCAGTATTTTATTGACTGGACAGCCCCAGCATTTT
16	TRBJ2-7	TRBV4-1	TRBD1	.	CASSPFGGTDSYEQYF	TGCGCCAGCAGCCCTTTCGGTGGGACAGACTCCTACGAGCAGTACTTC
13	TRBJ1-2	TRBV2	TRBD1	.	CASSQTGNYGYTF	TGTGCCAGCAGTCAGACAGGGAACTATGGCTACACCTTC
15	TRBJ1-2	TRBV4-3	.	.	CASSQDLTGSYGYTF	TGCGCCAGCAGCCAAGATCTAACGGGATCCTATGGCTACACCTTC
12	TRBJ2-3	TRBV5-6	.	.	CASSPNSDTQYF	TGTGCCAGCAGCCCCAACTCGGATACGCAGTATTTT
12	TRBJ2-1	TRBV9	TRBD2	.	CASGLAGNEQFF	TGTGCCAGCGGACTAGCGGGGAATGAGCAGTTCTTC
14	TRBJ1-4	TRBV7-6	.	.	CASSLRGAGEKLFF	TGTGCCAGCAGCTTACGGGGGGCTGGTGAAAAACTGTTTTTT
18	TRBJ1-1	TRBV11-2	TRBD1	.	CASSPNHRGQVRNTEAFF	TGTGCCAGCAGCCCCAACCACAGGGGGCAGGTTAGGAACACTGAAGCTTTCTTT
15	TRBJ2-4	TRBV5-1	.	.	CASSRAGSAENIQYF	TGCGCCAGCAGTCGTGCGGGCTCGGCGGAAAACATTCAGTACTTC
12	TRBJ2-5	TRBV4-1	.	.	CASSHLQGTQYF	TGCGCCAGCAGCCATCTACAGGGGACCCAGTACTTC
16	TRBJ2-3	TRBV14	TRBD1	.	CASSQDWDRVTDTQYF	TGTGCCAGCAGCCAAGACTGGGACAGGGTTACAGATACGCAGTATTTT
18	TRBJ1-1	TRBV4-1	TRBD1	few	CASSQDFRTGDANTEAFF	TGCGCCAGCAGCCAAGATTTCCGGACAGGGGACGCGAACACTGAAGCTTTCTTT